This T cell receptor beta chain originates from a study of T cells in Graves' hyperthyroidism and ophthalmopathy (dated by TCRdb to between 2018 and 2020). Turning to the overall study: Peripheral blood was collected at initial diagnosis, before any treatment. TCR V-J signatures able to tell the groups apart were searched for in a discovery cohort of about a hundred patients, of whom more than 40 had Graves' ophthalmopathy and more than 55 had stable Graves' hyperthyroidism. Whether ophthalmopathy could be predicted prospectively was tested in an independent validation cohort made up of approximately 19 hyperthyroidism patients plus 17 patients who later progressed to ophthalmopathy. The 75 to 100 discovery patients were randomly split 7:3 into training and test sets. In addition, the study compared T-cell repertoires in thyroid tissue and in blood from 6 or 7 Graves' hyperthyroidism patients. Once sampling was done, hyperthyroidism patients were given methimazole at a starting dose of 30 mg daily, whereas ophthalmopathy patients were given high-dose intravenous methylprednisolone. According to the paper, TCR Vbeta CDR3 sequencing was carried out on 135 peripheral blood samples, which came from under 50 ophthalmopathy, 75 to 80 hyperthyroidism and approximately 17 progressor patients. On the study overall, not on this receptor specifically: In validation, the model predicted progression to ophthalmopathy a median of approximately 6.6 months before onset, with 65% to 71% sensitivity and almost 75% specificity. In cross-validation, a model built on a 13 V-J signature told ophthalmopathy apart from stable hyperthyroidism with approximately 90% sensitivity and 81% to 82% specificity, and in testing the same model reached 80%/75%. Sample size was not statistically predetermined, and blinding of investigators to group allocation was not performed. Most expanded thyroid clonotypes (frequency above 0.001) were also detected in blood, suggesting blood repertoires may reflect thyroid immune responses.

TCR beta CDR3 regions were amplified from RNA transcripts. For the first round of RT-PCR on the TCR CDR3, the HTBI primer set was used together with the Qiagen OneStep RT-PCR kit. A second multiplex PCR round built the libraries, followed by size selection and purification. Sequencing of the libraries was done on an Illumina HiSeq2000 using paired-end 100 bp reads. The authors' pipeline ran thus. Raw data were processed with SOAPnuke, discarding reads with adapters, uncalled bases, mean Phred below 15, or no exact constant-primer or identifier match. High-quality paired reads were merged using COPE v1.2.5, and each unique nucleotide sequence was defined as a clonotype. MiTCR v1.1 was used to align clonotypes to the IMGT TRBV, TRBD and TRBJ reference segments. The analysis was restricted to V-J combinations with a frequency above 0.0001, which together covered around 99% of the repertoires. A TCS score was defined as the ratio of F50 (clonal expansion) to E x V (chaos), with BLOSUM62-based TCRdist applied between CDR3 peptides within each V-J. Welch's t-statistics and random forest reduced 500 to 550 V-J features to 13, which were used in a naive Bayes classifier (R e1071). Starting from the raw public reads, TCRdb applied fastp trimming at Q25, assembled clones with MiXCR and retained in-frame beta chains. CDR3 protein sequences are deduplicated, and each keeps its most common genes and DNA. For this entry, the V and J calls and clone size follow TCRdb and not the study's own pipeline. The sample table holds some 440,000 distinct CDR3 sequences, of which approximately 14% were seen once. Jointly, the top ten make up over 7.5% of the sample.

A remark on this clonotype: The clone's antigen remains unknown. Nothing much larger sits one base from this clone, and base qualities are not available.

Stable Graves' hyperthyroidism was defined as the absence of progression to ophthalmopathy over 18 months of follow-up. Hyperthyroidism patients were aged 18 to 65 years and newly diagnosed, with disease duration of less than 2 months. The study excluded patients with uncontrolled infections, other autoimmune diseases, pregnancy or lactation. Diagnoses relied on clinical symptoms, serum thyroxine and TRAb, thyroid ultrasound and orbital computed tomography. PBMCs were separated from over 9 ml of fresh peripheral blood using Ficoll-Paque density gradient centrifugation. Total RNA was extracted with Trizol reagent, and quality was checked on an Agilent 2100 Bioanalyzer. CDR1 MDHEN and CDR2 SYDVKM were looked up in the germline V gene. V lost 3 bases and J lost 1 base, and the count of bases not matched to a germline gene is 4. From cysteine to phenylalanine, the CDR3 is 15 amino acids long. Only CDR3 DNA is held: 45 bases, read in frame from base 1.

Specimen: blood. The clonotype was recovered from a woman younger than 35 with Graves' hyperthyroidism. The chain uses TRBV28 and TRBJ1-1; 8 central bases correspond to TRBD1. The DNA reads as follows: TGTGCCAGCAGTTTTTCGGACAGGGAGAACACTGAAGCTTTCTTT. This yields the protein CASSFSDRENTEAFF.